Listed below are T cell receptor beta chains from one sample, sequenced in a study of shared clonotypes between healthy human individuals. Using immunoSEQ multiplex PCR, the repertoire was profiled, and TCRdb retains in-frame clones only, with some absent. The sample yields about 1 million clones, about 70% seen once. Sequencing was carried out using memory CD4+ T cells sorted from blood. The receptors derive from a man aged 18 to 35 in good health. The CDR3 runs from the conserved cysteine through the conserved F or W. Each record gives: clone size, J gene, V gene, D gene, CDR3 DNA, CDR3 protein. The D gene is left open where the match is weak. The listing skips clone size in some rows; elsewhere it reads once, few, many or a size class.

abundance: .
j_gene: TRBJ2-5
v_gene: TRBV6-1
d_gene: .
CDR3nt: TGTGCCAGCAGTGAACCAGGGTCGGTAGAGACCCAGTACTTC
CDR3aa: CASSEPGSVETQYF

abundance: .
j_gene: TRBJ2-7
v_gene: TRBV5-1
d_gene: .
CDR3nt: TGCGCCAGCAGCTTCGGGGCGAATGAGCGGATGGGGAACGAGCAGTACTTC
CDR3aa: CASSFGANERMGNEQYF

abundance: many
j_gene: TRBJ2-3
v_gene: TRBV18
d_gene: .
CDR3nt: TGTGCCAGCGCCAGGTCAGACAGCGGCAGGTCAGATACGCAGTATTTT
CDR3aa: CASARSDSGRSDTQYF

abundance: .
j_gene: TRBJ2-2
v_gene: TRBV9
d_gene: TRBD2
CDR3nt: TGTGCCAGCAGCGACGGCGGGAGGGGCCGCGAGCTGTTTTTT
CDR3aa: CASSDGGRGRELFF

abundance: many
j_gene: TRBJ2-1
v_gene: TRBV11-3
d_gene: TRBD2
CDR3nt: TGTGCCAGCAGCTCTACTACTAGCGGGAGGGAGAATGAGCAGTTCTTC
CDR3aa: CASSSTTSGRENEQFF

abundance: .
j_gene: TRBJ2-1
v_gene: TRBV5-1
d_gene: .
CDR3nt: TGCGCCAGCAGCTTGGGTTGGACAGCCTCGGGCAATGAGCAGTTCTTC
CDR3aa: CASSLGWTASGNEQFF

abundance: few
j_gene: TRBJ1-1
v_gene: TRBV6-5
d_gene: .
CDR3nt: TGTGCCAGCAGTTACGGTTTGGCGACTGAAGCTTTCTTT
CDR3aa: CASSYGLATEAFF

abundance: once
j_gene: TRBJ2-5
v_gene: TRBV6-1
d_gene: TRBD2
CDR3nt: TGTGCCAGCAGTGAGACTAGCGGGAGGGTTGGGGAGACCCAGTACTTC
CDR3aa: CASSETSGRVGETQYF

abundance: .
j_gene: TRBJ1-5
v_gene: TRBV4-1
d_gene: .
CDR3nt: TGCGCCAGCAGCCAAGAGGCAACGGCCGTACCTCAGCCCCAGCATTTT
CDR3aa: CASSQEATAVPQPQHF

abundance: .
j_gene: TRBJ2-7
v_gene: TRBV5-5
d_gene: TRBD2
CDR3nt: TGTGCCAGCAGCCCCCAAGCGGGATTCTCCTACGAGCAGTACTTC
CDR3aa: CASSPQAGFSYEQYF

abundance: .
j_gene: TRBJ1-5
v_gene: TRBV5-1
d_gene: TRBD1
CDR3nt: TGCGCCAGCAGCTTGGCAGGGGGGAGCAATCAGCCCCAGCATTTT
CDR3aa: CASSLAGGSNQPQHF

abundance: .
j_gene: TRBJ2-7
v_gene: TRBV5-4
d_gene: TRBD2
CDR3nt: TGTGCCAGCAGCCCCGAGGGGACTAGCTACGAGCAGTACTTC
CDR3aa: CASSPEGTSYEQYF

abundance: .
j_gene: TRBJ1-6
v_gene: TRBV9
d_gene: .
CDR3nt: TGTGCCAGCAGCCCCGGGTGGGACTCACCCCTCCACTTT
CDR3aa: CASSPGWDSPLHF

abundance: few
j_gene: TRBJ2-1
v_gene: TRBV5-1
d_gene: TRBD2
CDR3nt: TGCGCCAGCAGCATTCGGGGGACTAGCGGGAGCTCCTACAATGAGCAGTTCTTC
CDR3aa: CASSIRGTSGSSYNEQFF

abundance: .
j_gene: TRBJ2-5
v_gene: TRBV5-1
d_gene: .
CDR3nt: TGCGCCAGCAGCTCGCTAGGAGGGGACCAAGAGACCCAGTACTTC
CDR3aa: CASSSLGGDQETQYF

abundance: .
j_gene: TRBJ1-4
v_gene: TRBV7-9
d_gene: TRBD1
CDR3nt: TGTGCCAGCAGCTCCTCAGGGGGTTTTAATGAAAAACTGTTTTTT
CDR3aa: CASSSSGGFNEKLFF

abundance: .
j_gene: TRBJ2-2
v_gene: TRBV18
d_gene: .
CDR3nt: TGTGCCAGCTCACCCTTGGACACTAACACCGGGGAGCTGTTTTTT
CDR3aa: CASSPLDTNTGELFF

abundance: once
j_gene: TRBJ1-5
v_gene: TRBV30
d_gene: .
CDR3nt: TGTGCCTGGAGTCGAAACTTAATGGCCAGCAATCAGCCCCAGCATTTT
CDR3aa: CAWSRNLMASNQPQHF

abundance: .
j_gene: TRBJ2-3
v_gene: TRBV10-3
d_gene: .
CDR3nt: TGTGCCATCAGCGTGACAGGAGACAGACTAGATACGCAGTATTTT
CDR3aa: CAISVTGDRLDTQYF

abundance: .
j_gene: TRBJ2-1
v_gene: TRBV7-2
d_gene: .
CDR3nt: TGTGCCAGCAGCTCTAGCTCCTACAATGAGCAGTTCTTC
CDR3aa: CASSSSSYNEQFF

abundance: .
j_gene: TRBJ2-5
v_gene: TRBV11-2
d_gene: .
CDR3nt: TGTGCCAGCAGCTTAGGACGGACCAAGCAAGAGACCCAGTACTTC
CDR3aa: CASSLGRTKQETQYF

abundance: .
j_gene: TRBJ2-5
v_gene: TRBV18
d_gene: TRBD2
CDR3nt: TGTGCCAGCTCACTGCGACTAGCGCCCCAAGAGACCCAGTACTTC
CDR3aa: CASSLRLAPQETQYF

abundance: .
j_gene: TRBJ1-4
v_gene: TRBV4-2
d_gene: .
CDR3nt: TGTGCCAGCAGCCAAGGAGTGGCCCCAACTAATGAAAAACTGTTTTTT
CDR3aa: CASSQGVAPTNEKLFF

abundance: .
j_gene: TRBJ1-2
v_gene: TRBV18
d_gene: .
CDR3nt: TGTGCCAGCTCTAACCCGACCCACGGGGGCGTTAACTATGGCTACACCTTC
CDR3aa: CASSNPTHGGVNYGYTF

abundance: .
j_gene: TRBJ2-3
v_gene: TRBV27
d_gene: .
CDR3nt: TGTGCCAGCAACAGAAACCCCCCCGATACGCAGTATTTT
CDR3aa: CASNRNPPDTQYF

abundance: .
j_gene: TRBJ2-7
v_gene: TRBV23-1
d_gene: TRBD1
CDR3nt: TGCGCCAGCAGTCAAGGGACAGGACCTCGCGGATCCTACGAGCAGTACTTC
CDR3aa: CASSQGTGPRGSYEQYF

abundance: .
j_gene: TRBJ1-3
v_gene: TRBV6-5
d_gene: .
CDR3nt: TGTGCCAGCAGGGAGGGCTTCTCTGGAAACACCATATATTTT
CDR3aa: CASREGFSGNTIYF

abundance: .
j_gene: TRBJ2-7
v_gene: TRBV7-2
d_gene: TRBD1
CDR3nt: TGTGCCAGCAGCTTATCACAGGGGGCAGGGGAGCAGTACTTC
CDR3aa: CASSLSQGAGEQYF

abundance: .
j_gene: TRBJ1-1
v_gene: TRBV6-6
d_gene: TRBD1
CDR3nt: TGTGCCAGCAACAGGGGCGCCTTGAACACTGAAGCTTTCTTT
CDR3aa: CASNRGALNTEAFF

abundance: .
j_gene: TRBJ1-5
v_gene: TRBV29-1
d_gene: .
CDR3nt: TGCAGCGTTGCAGGGCTGGGTCAGCCCCAGCATTTT
CDR3aa: CSVAGLGQPQHF

abundance: .
j_gene: TRBJ1-2
v_gene: TRBV30
d_gene: .
CDR3nt: TGTGCCTGGACTACATCCTTTAACTATGGCTACACCTTC
CDR3aa: CAWTTSFNYGYTF

abundance: .
j_gene: TRBJ1-1
v_gene: TRBV28
d_gene: .
CDR3nt: TGTGCCAGCAGTTTCCCAGGGGAGGGGAACACTGAAGCTTTCTTT
CDR3aa: CASSFPGEGNTEAFF

abundance: .
j_gene: TRBJ1-6
v_gene: TRBV30
d_gene: .
CDR3nt: TGTGCCTGGAGTTTACAGAGCTCCTATAATTCACCCCTCCACTTT
CDR3aa: CAWSLQSSYNSPLHF

abundance: few
j_gene: TRBJ1-1
v_gene: TRBV10-3
d_gene: .
CDR3nt: TGTGCCATCAAGTTCGAGATGAACACTGAAGCTTTCTTT
CDR3aa: CAIKFEMNTEAFF

abundance: .
j_gene: TRBJ1-2
v_gene: TRBV28
d_gene: .
CDR3nt: TGTGCCAGCAGTGGGGGAGACAGGAGCTATGGCTACACCTTC
CDR3aa: CASSGGDRSYGYTF

abundance: few
j_gene: TRBJ1-1
v_gene: TRBV6-1
d_gene: TRBD1
CDR3nt: TGTGCCATCTGGACAGGGGGCACTACTGAAGCTTTCTTT
CDR3aa: CAIWTGGTTEAFF

abundance: .
j_gene: TRBJ2-3
v_gene: TRBV19
d_gene: .
CDR3nt: TGTGCCAGTAGACCCCTGGGGGGAGCGGGACAGATCACAGATACGCAGTATTTT
CDR3aa: CASRPLGGAGQITDTQYF

abundance: .
j_gene: TRBJ2-3
v_gene: TRBV6-1
d_gene: .
CDR3nt: TGTGCCAGCAGTGCAACTCTAGCCCGGAGCACAGATACGCAGTATTTT
CDR3aa: CASSATLARSTDTQYF

abundance: .
j_gene: TRBJ1-2
v_gene: TRBV2
d_gene: .
CDR3nt: TGTGCCAGCAGTGAAGGTTGGGCAGCCTATGGCTACACCTTC
CDR3aa: CASSEGWAAYGYTF